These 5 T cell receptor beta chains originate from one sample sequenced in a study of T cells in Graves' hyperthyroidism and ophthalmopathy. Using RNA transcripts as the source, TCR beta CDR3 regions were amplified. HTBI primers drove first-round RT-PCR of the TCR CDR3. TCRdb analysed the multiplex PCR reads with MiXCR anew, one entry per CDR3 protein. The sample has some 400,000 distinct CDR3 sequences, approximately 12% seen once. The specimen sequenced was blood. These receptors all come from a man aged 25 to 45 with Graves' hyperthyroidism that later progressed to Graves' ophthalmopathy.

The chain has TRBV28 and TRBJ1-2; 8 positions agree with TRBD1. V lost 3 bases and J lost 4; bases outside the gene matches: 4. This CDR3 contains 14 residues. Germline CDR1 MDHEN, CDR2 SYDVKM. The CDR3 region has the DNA TGTGCCAGCAGTTTTGGAGGGACAGGCTATGGCTACACCTTC. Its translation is CASSFGGTGYGYTF.

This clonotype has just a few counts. The CDR3 DNA sequence: TGTGCCAGCGAGAGCGGGAGTCATTACAATGAGCAGTTCTTC. This translates into CASESGSHYNEQFF. This chain uses TRBV28 with TRBJ2-1, with 8 bases aligning to TRBD2. V gave up 8 bases and J gave up 4 bases; unmatched junction bases: 7. This CDR3 comprises 14 residues. From germline, CDR1 is MDHEN and CDR2 SYDVKM.

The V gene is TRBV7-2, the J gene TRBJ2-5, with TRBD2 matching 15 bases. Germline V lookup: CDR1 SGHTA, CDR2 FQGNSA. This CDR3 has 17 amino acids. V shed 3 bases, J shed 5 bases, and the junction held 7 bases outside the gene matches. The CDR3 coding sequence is TGTGCCAGCAGCTTCGGACTAGCGGGGGGGGGGCGGGAGACCCAGTACTTC. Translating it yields CASSFGLAGGGRETQYF. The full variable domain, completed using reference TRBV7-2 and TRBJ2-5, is GAGVSQSPSNKVTEKGKDVELRCDPISGHTALYWYRQSLGQGLEFLIYFQGNSAPDKSGLPSDRFSAERTGGSVSTLTIQRTQQEDSAVYLCASSFGLAGGGRETQYFGPGTRLLVL.

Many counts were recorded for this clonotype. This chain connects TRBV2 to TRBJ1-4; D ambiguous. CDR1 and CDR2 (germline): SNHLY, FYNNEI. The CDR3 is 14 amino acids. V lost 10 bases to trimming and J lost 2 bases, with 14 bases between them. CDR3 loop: CATSGLATNEKLFF. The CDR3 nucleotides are TGTGCCACTTCCGGACTGGCGACTAATGAAAAACTGTTTTTT. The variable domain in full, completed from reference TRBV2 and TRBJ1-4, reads EPEVTQTPSHQVTQMGQEVILRCVPISNHLYFYWYRQILGQKVEFLVSFYNNEISEKSEIFDDQFSVERPDGSNFTLKIRSTKLEDSAMYFCATSGLATNEKLFFGSGTQLSVL.

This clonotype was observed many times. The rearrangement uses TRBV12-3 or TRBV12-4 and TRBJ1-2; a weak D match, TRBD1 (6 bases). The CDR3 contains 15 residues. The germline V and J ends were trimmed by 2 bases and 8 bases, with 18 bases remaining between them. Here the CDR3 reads CASSLRTGGGSGYTF. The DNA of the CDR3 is TGTGCCAGCAGTTTAAGAACGGGGGGCGGATCCGGCTACACCTTC.